This T cell receptor (beta chain) was sequenced for a study of T cells in Graves' hyperthyroidism and ophthalmopathy. RNA transcripts yielded amplified TCR beta CDR3 regions. The HTBI primer set served for first-round RT-PCR of the TCR CDR3. TCRdb reprocessed the multiplex PCR reads with MiXCR, giving one entry per CDR3 protein. The table includes roughly 500,000 distinct CDR3 sequences, 46% detected once. This clonotype was seen a handful of times. Exclusion followed for patients with uncontrolled infection, other autoimmune disease, pregnancy or lactation. This CDR3 has 13 residues. Germline values: CDR1 SNHLY, CDR2 FYNNEI. V lost 6 bases and J lost 6; bases outside the gene matches: 8.

The J gene is TRBJ2-7, the V gene TRBV2; 7 nucleotides align to TRBD1. Sequenced input: peripheral blood or thyroid tissue (not recorded which). The sequence was collected from an adult woman with Graves' disease, either hyperthyroidism or ophthalmopathy (not recorded which). This CDR3 is CASRAPGGTEQYF. The CDR3 DNA sequence: TGTGCCAGCAGGGCGCCAGGGGGTACCGAGCAGTACTTC.